The next 24 T cell receptor beta chains were all read from a single sample in a study of shared clonotypes between healthy human individuals. This table comes from immunoSEQ multiplex PCR, and its TCRdb copy is limited to in-frame clones, with some not included. The repertoire holds 800,000 to 1,200,000 clones, with around three quarters as singletons. Source material: memory CD4+ T cells from PBMCs. Subset described: CD45RA-negative fraction. Receptors were obtained from a man aged 18 to 35 in good health. Some clones in this sample may be carry-over from other donors' samples.

This clone has more than one count but fewer than ten. The V gene is TRBV5-5, the J gene TRBJ2-7, with TRBD2 as a possible D gene (5 bases). Looked up from germline, CDR1 is SGHKS and CDR2 is YYEKEE (reference sequence). Trimming left V 0 bases short and J 5 bases short, with 18 bases between. The CDR3 extends over 16 amino acids. The CDR3 sequence: CASSLARTPLRDEQYF. The CDR3 DNA follows: TGTGCCAGCAGCTTGGCTAGGACTCCACTTCGGGACGAGCAGTACTTC.

There are a few counts of this clone. V and J are TRBV5-5 and TRBJ1-4; D is uncertain. The CDR3 loop spans 13 amino acids. V lost 2 bases to trimming and J lost 5 bases, with 7 bases between them. Germline V gene lookup returns CDR1 SGHKS and CDR2 YYEKEE (reference sequence). Here the CDR3 reads CASSLWQNEKLFF. The CDR3 region has the DNA TGTGCCAGCAGCTTATGGCAGAATGAAAAACTGTTTTTT.

The chain combines TRBV7-8 with TRBJ1-1, with D tentatively TRBD1 (6 bases). Trimming took off 5 bases at V and 2 bases at J, with 15 bases between the two ends. The germline V gene has CDR1 SGHVS and CDR2 FQNEAQ. The CDR3 length is 15 residues. The CDR3 DNA is TGTGCCAGCAGCCGATCCGGGACACCTAACACTGAAGCTTTCTTT. Encoded protein: CASSRSGTPNTEAFF.

This clone occurred once. V gene TRBV10-3 combines with J gene TRBJ2-1; D is possibly TRBD1 or TRBD2 (5 bases each). The V and J ends lost 6 bases and 8 bases respectively, with 8 bases between them. The CDR3 runs to 11 residues. Per the germline V gene, CDR1 is ENHRY and CDR2 is SYGVKD. The DNA for the CDR3 is TGTGCCATCAGACTAGGGGATGAGCAGTTCTTC. Protein sequence: CAIRLGDEQFF.

The chain is built from TRBV7-3 and TRBJ2-3, with 7 bases identical to TRBD2. The CDR3 is 15 residues long. Germline loops: CDR1 SGHTA, CDR2 FQGTGA. Trimming removed 3 bases from V and 4 bases from J; junction bases left unmatched: 7. The CDR3: CASSFTGTTSDTQYF. CDR3 sequence (DNA): TGTGCCAGCAGCTTCACCGGGACTACCTCAGATACGCAGTATTTT.

Turning to this clone: Other nucleotide sequences in the sample specify the same CDR3. J is TRBJ2-7 and V is TRBV6-5, with 8 positions matching TRBD2. The CDR3 sequence is 15 residues long. The trim removed 5 bases at V and 0 bases at J, leaving 6 bases unmatched. Germline values: CDR1 MNHEY, CDR2 SVGAGI. The CDR3 nucleotides are TGTGCCAGCAGTCGTACCGGGACTAGCTCCTACGAGCAGTACTTC. It translates to CASSRTGTSSYEQYF.

The chain is built from TRBV27 and TRBJ1-1; a possible D gene is TRBD1 (5 bases). This CDR3 is built from 13 residues. The germline V gene encodes CDR1 MNHEY and CDR2 SMNVEV (reference sequence). V was cut by 6 bases and J by 4 bases, with 12 bases left in between. DNA for the CDR3: TGTGCCAGCAGGTTCCCAGGGCGCACTGAAGCTTTCTTT. Translating it yields CASRFPGRTEAFF.

V is TRBV14 and J is TRBJ1-1; 7 nucleotides agree with TRBD1. CDR3 length: 16 amino acids. The V gene's germline CDR1 is SGHDN and CDR2 FVKESK. Germline trimming cut 2 bases from V and 3 bases from J; bases unmatched to any gene: 9. The CDR3 coding sequence is TGTGCCAGCAGCCAACTCTCTAGCAGGGGGGACACTGAAGCTTTCTTT. Translating gives CASSQLSSRGDTEAFF.

V gene TRBV28 combines with J gene TRBJ2-7; D is perhaps TRBD1 or TRBD2 (5 bases each). V lost 4 bases, J lost 7 bases, and 11 bases lay in between. Germline assignment: CDR1 MDHEN and CDR2 SYDVKM. The CDR3 is made up of 12 amino acids. The CDR3 reads CASSSSWGEQYF. Here the CDR3 DNA reads TGTGCCAGCAGTTCCTCGTGGGGGGAGCAGTACTTC. The full variable domain, rest sourced from reference TRBV28 and TRBJ2-7, is DVKVTQSSRYLVKRTGEKVFLECVQDMDHENMFWYRQDPGLGLRLIYFSYDVKMKEKGDIPEGYSVSREKKERFSLILESASTNQTSMYLCASSSSWGEQYFGPGTRLTVT.

This clone has more than one count but fewer than ten. A junction boundary mismatches the germline segment, possibly from a read error. The gene calls are TRBV6-5 and TRBJ1-1; D is uncertain. CDR1 and CDR2 from the germline V gene are MNHEY and SVGAGI. The CDR3 has 13 residues. This CDR3 reads CASSYLGNPEAFF. CDR3 bases: TGTGCCAGCAGTTACTTGGGGAACCCTGAAGCTTTCTTT.

The chain employs TRBV19 and TRBJ2-2; tentative D call: TRBD1 (6 bases). Germline V gene data show CDR1 as LNHDA and CDR2 as SQIVND (reference sequence). Trimming took 6 bases from V and 0 from J, leaving 14 bases between them. CDR3 length: 16 amino acids. Written as DNA, the CDR3 is TGTGCCAGTAGCGACCTGGGGGCCTCGAACACCGGGGAGCTGTTTTTT. Residues: CASSDLGASNTGELFF.

The chain is built from TRBV5-6 and TRBJ1-3; possible D gene TRBD1, 6 bases. The CDR3 loop spans 15 amino acids. The germline gives CDR1 SGHDT, CDR2 YYEEEE. Trimming pared 1 base from V and 4 bases from J, leaving 12 bases between. The CDR3, as DNA: TGTGCCAGCAGCTTGTTGGGGGCGCGGGGAAACACCATATATTTT. This encodes CASSLLGARGNTIYF.

This sequence joins TRBV15 and TRBJ1-3, with D hard to call. This CDR3 has 13 residues. With 5 bases removed from V and 4 bases from J, the gap between germline ends came to 9 bases. CDR1 LNHNV and CDR2 YYDKDF come from the germline V gene (reference sequence). In nucleotides, the CDR3 is TGTGCCACCAGCGTGGTCAAGGGAAACACCATATATTTT. Protein sequence: CATSVVKGNTIYF.

This clone was seen a handful of times. This chain connects TRBV4-3 to TRBJ2-1, with 11 bases identical to TRBD2. The CDR3 length is 19 residues. Losses at the gene ends were 0 bases for V and 1 base for J; bases not matched to a gene: 8. Per the germline V gene, CDR1 is LGHNA and CDR2 is YSLEER. The CDR3 DNA follows: TGCGCCAGCAGCCAAGATCCAAGACTAGCGGGATCTTCCTACAATGAGCAGTTCTTC. It yields the protein CASSQDPRLAGSSYNEQFF.

The table lists this clone with a few counts. The J gene is TRBJ2-3, the V gene TRBV5-6; TRBD2 matches at 11 bases. Germline V gene sequence: CDR1 SGHDT, CDR2 YYEEEE. With V trimmed by 4 bases and J by 6 bases, 10 bases remained unmatched. The CDR3 is 16 residues long. CDR3 in amino acids: CASSVEGTSGGDTQYF. The CDR3 nucleotides read TGTGCCAGCAGCGTGGAGGGGACTAGCGGAGGGGATACGCAGTATTTT.

The chain combines TRBV25-1 with TRBJ2-4; 8 bases line up with TRBD2. The germline V gene encodes CDR1 MGHDK and CDR2 SYGVNS. CDR3 length: 15 residues. V lost 5 bases and J lost 8; bases outside the gene matches: 11. Here the CDR3 reads CASSISSGSGDIQYF. Written as DNA, the CDR3 is TGTGCCAGCAGTATCTCTAGCGGGTCGGGGGACATTCAGTACTTC.

This sequence joins TRBV5-1 and TRBJ2-2; 11 positions match TRBD2. Germline lookup yields CDR1 SGHRS and CDR2 YFSETQ. Unmatched junction bases numbered 6, after V lost 2 bases and J lost 6 bases. This CDR3 comprises 16 residues. Here the CDR3 reads CASSFSGRAVAGELFF. The CDR3 DNA reads TGCGCCAGCAGCTTTAGCGGGAGGGCCGTCGCCGGGGAGCTGTTTTTT. Full variable domain (rest looked up from reference TRBV5-1 and TRBJ2-2): KAGVTQTPRYLIKTRGQQVTLSCSPISGHRSVSWYQQTPGQGLQFLFEYFSETQRNKGNFPGRFSGRQFSNSRSEMNVSTLELGDSALYLCASSFSGRAVAGELFFGEGSRLTVL.

In this sample, this clone turned up once. J is TRBJ1-4 and V is TRBV27, with D possibly being TRBD1 (5 bases). CDR1 and CDR2 (germline): MNHEY, SMNVEV (reference sequence). The CDR3 length is 16 residues. Trimming took 3 bases from V and 8 from J, leaving 19 bases between them. CDR3 protein: CASSFILGTVSEKLFF. The CDR3 DNA follows: TGTGCCAGCAGTTTTATCTTGGGGACCGTGTCGGAAAAACTGTTTTTT.

This clone appeared a single time. The CDR3 region has the DNA TGTGCCAGCAGCTTAGGGACTAGCGGGAGAAAGACCCAGTACTTC. This encodes CASSLGTSGRKTQYF. The chain uses TRBV7-2 and TRBJ2-5, with 13 bases lining up with TRBD2. CDR3 size: 15 residues. V lost 1 base and J lost 6; bases outside the gene matches: 2. Looked up from germline, CDR1 is SGHTA and CDR2 is FQGNSA.

With regard to this clone: Different DNA sequences within this sample yield the same CDR3. Written as DNA, the CDR3 is TGTGCCAGCAGCTTAGATCCTAGCGGTTACAATGAGCAGTTCTTC. Residues: CASSLDPSGYNEQFF. The chain has TRBV11-3 and TRBJ2-1; 7 nucleotides match TRBD2. The ends lost 0 bases at V and 4 bases at J; junction bases unmatched: 3. Germline V gene data show CDR1 as SGHNT and CDR2 as YENEEA. The CDR3 is 15 amino acids.

This chain links TRBV5-1 with TRBJ2-2; D remains unclear. CDR1 and CDR2 from the germline V gene are SGHRS and YFSETQ. V was clipped by 4 bases and J by 4 bases, with 8 bases between them. This CDR3 is 13 amino acids long. The CDR3 spells CASSHGPTGELFF. CDR3 DNA: TGCGCCAGCAGCCATGGACCCACCGGGGAGCTGTTTTTT.

As for this clone: Possible read error: a much larger clone is one base away. This chain connects TRBV10-3 to TRBJ2-2; 8 nucleotides match TRBD2. This CDR3 spans 15 amino acids. Germline V gene sequence: CDR1 ENHRY, CDR2 SYGVKD. Germline trimming cut 4 bases from V and 4 bases from J; bases unmatched to any gene: 5. The CDR3 DNA reads as TGTGCCATCAGTGGGGGACTAGGGGGCACCGGGGAGCTGTTTTTT. This sequence encodes CAISGGLGGTGELFF.

The chain links TRBV4-2 to TRBJ1-5; 8 positions agree with TRBD1. V lost 4 bases, J lost 1 base, and 21 bases stayed unmatched. Germline CDR1 reads LGHNA; CDR2 reads YNFKEQ. The CDR3 consists of 21 residues. CDR3 sequence reads: CASSPQRTGWFARSSNQPQHF. CDR3 DNA sequence: TGTGCCAGCAGCCCTCAGAGGACAGGGTGGTTTGCGAGATCGAGCAATCAGCCCCAGCATTTT.

The count of this clone is one. This chain links TRBV28 with TRBJ1-2; TRBD1 aligns across 9 bases. This CDR3 has 16 amino acids. The V gene's germline CDR1 is MDHEN and CDR2 SYDVKM. With 6 bases clipped from V and 3 bases from J, the junction kept 11 bases outside the gene matches. In nucleotides, the CDR3 is TGTGCCAGCAGATCTAGGACAGGGGTCAAGTACTATGGCTACACCTTC. Amino acids: CASRSRTGVKYYGYTF.